This T cell receptor (beta chain) was sequenced in a study of cytomegalovirus exposure and HLA in healthy donors. Trimming cost V 5 bases and J 9 bases; bases outside gene matches: 12. The CDR3 runs 15 residues. Per germline, CDR1 MNHNY and CDR2 SVGAGI (reference sequence). Here immunoSEQ multiplex PCR was the method, and the copy in TCRdb shows in-frame clones only, minus some. The sample includes around 150,000 clones, roughly 80% of them seen just once. General study results and limits: High sensitivity and specificity were reportedly achieved when the classifier diagnosed cytomegalovirus status. The tendency of first-cohort TCR clusters to co-occur in the 120 validation repertoires was identified by a subsequent analysis.

Regarding this clone: Its specificity is unknown.

Sample: PBMCs. The TCR originated in a man aged 25-40 years in good health and CMV-seropositive. The V gene is TRBV6-6, the J gene TRBJ2-5, with 10 bases lining up with TRBD2. CDR3 amino acids: CASSMSGGANLAQYF. Here the CDR3 DNA reads TGTGCCAGCAGTATGAGCGGGGGGGCTAATTTGGCCCAGTACTTC.